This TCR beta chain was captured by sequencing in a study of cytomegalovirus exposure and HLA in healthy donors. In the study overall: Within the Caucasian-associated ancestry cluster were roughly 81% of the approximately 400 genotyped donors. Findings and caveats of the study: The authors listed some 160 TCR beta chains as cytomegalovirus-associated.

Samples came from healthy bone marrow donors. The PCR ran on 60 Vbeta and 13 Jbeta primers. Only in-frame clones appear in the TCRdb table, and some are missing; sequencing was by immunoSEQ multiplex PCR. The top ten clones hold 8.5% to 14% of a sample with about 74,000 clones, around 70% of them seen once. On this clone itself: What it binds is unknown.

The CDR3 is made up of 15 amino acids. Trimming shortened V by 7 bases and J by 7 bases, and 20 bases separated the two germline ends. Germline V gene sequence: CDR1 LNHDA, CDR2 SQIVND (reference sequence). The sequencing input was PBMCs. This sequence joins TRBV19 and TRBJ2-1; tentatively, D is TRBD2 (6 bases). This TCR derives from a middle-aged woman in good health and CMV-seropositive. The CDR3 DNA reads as TGTGCCAGTACCCCGGTCGGGGGTCAGTGGAATGAGCAGTTCTTC. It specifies CASTPVGGQWNEQFF. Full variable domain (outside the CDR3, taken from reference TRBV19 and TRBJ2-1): DGGITQSPKYLFRKEGQNVTLSCEQNLNHDAMYWYRQDPGQGLRLIYYSQIVNDFQKGDIAEGYSVSREKKESFPLTVTSAQKNPTAFYLCASTPVGGQWNEQFFGPGTRLTVL.